The subject of this entry is one T cell receptor beta chain. Its antigen remains undetermined. No base-level quality is on record; no much larger clone is a single base apart. The germline V gene sets CDR1 to MRHNA and CDR2 to SNTAGT. Measured from the cysteine to the phenylalanine, the CDR3 is 11 residues long. Just CDR3 DNA is preserved here, 33 bases in frame from base 1. V and J lose 7 bases and 5 bases, and a span of 8 bases separates them. The donors were healthy, HIV-negative adults who had no recently reported acute infections or vaccinations. Every donor was a Caucasian adult residing in Nashville, Tennessee, USA. CD4+ T cells were enriched by magnetic negative selection; naive cells were then positively selected on CD45RA, and the negative fraction formed the memory subset. Blood was collected by leukapheresis, and PBMCs were isolated by Ficoll-Histopaque density gradient centrifugation and then cryopreserved in liquid nitrogen vapor phase. Analytical flow cytometry was used to check the purity and quantity of each magnetically sorted T cell population. From each sorted fraction, genomic DNA was isolated and quantified by UV absorbance on a Nanodrop 2000c.

This sample stems from a study of shared clonotypes between healthy human individuals (dated by TCRdb to about 2020). The study in broad terms: The cohort included three men and a couple of women between 18 and 49 years of age. For each donor, three plates each were used for CD4 naive and CD4 memory, two plates were used for CD8 naive, and one plate was used for CD8 memory. To estimate repertoire size and how much clonotypes are shared between individuals, the study performed deep sequencing of blood TCR repertoires from about 5 healthy adults. Different laboratories and diverse techniques were used to prepare libraries and sequence TCR repertoires, to increase sequencing depth and limit assay-specific biases. Per donor, leukapheresis produced somewhere between about 0.8 and 9.5 billion PBMCs.

Using the deep immunoSEQ assay, multiplex PCR amplified TCR CDR3 regions from genomic DNA. Extracted genomic DNA from each cell subset was spread evenly across all wells of several immunoSEQ 96-well plates, with each plate serving as a replicate. For sorted subsets, roughly 200 ng of genomic DNA, equivalent to 25,000 to 35,000 T cell genomes, went into each replicate PCR. Purified libraries were measured with a Qubit 3.0 fluorometer, size-checked on a Bioanalyzer 2100, and measured again with the KAPA Library Quantification kit. Every immunoSEQ 96-well plate was sequenced on a dedicated single-read 150-cycle Illumina NextSeq 550 flow cell. Processing in the source paper ran as follows. Because only junctional sequences without quality scores were contained in the immunoSEQ output, filtering matching that applied to full-length reads could not be performed. Sequences were annotated with PyIR, a Python wrapper for IgBLAST v1.9, and V/J genes and CDR3 were assigned using IMGT germline references. Any read was removed if the V/J assignment was weak (E-value above 1e-6), the CDR3 was missing, or the read contained stop codons, out-of-frame junctions, or ambiguous translated residues. A V3J clonotype was defined by an identical inferred V gene, J gene, and CDR3 amino acid sequence. To compute the percentage overlap between repertoires, the number of shared unique clonotypes was divided by the size of the smaller repertoire. Three approaches were used to assess repertoire richness: RTK rarefaction, the Chao1 estimator, and Recon v2.1 estimates of unobserved clonotypes. For all TCRbeta clonotypes obtained by the gDNA method from a few donors, generation probabilities were computed with OLGA. TCRdb limited this immuneACCESS table to in-frame rearrangements with V and J called. A share of clones is missing; checked studies link under half to unresolved V genes, and the rest is unexplained. The V and J calls and clone size were taken over from that table, and D and trimming were inferred from the DNA. This sample comprises 980,000 or so clones, 76% of them detected only once. The top ten hold 1.5% of the sample.

Broader findings and caveats from the paper: Compared with non-shared clonotypes, the clonotypes found in all four sorted-subset donors had higher generation probabilities. Sharing across a handful of donors was observed for about 5% of naive CD4, 3% to 3.5% of naive CD8, 2% to 2.5% of memory CD4, and about 0.38% of memory CD8 clonotypes. Pairwise subsampling indicated that sequencing depth was expected to affect the degree of clonotype sharing among donors. The small number of donors limited the genetic and exposure-history diversity represented. Even with the large sequencing depth, rarefaction of the sorted-subset datasets indicated that sequencing was incomplete. Sampling was restricted to blood, and TCR repertoires in tissues likely differ from the TCR repertoires found in blood. Estimated clonotype richness was generally larger for naive than for memory subsets.

The receptor was isolated from a man younger than 35 in good health. The V and J genes are TRBV6-4 and TRBJ1-1; TRBD1 is a weak D gene call, 5 bases matching. Sequenced sample: memory CD4+ T cells sorted from blood. The cell subset or site label for this specimen denotes: CD45RA-negative fraction. This receptor carries the CDR3 CASTSGTEAFF. The nucleotide sequence reads as follows: TGTGCCAGCACCTCAGGGACTGAAGCTTTCTTT.